This entry lists 26 T cell receptor beta chains sequenced from one sample in a study of blood T cell repertoires in COVID-19. The protocol was immunoSEQ multiplex PCR, while the TCRdb copy is restricted to in-frame clones and leaves out a portion. Here the sample spans over 150,000 clones, roughly nine tenths being singletons. Sample: peripheral blood. These receptors came from a man aged 50 or older with acute or convalescent COVID-19.

This sequence joins TRBV2 and TRBJ1-5; D may be TRBD1 (6 bases). There are 13 residues in the CDR3. Trimming cost V 4 bases and J 4 bases, with 8 bases left between them. The germline V gene encodes CDR1 SNHLY and CDR2 FYNNEI. This chain's CDR3 is CASSADSNQPQHF. CDR3 coding DNA: TGTGCCAGCAGTGCGGACAGTAATCAGCCCCAGCATTTT.

For the CDR3, the DNA is TGTGCCAGCAGACCCGGGACAGGGGTCTCTGGGGCCAACGTCCTGACTTTC. It yields the protein CASRPGTGVSGANVLTF. V is TRBV7-9 and J is TRBJ2-6; TRBD1 aligns across 10 bases. CDR3 length: 17 amino acids. V was clipped by 6 bases and J by 0 bases; unmatched bases: 5. CDR1 is SEHNR, CDR2 FQNEAQ, per germline (reference sequence). Full variable domain (missing parts from reference TRBV7-9 and TRBJ2-6): DTGVSQNPRHKITKRGQNVTFRCDPISEHNRLYWYRQTLGQGPEFLTYFQNEAQLEKSRLLSDRFSAERPKGSFSTLEIQRTEQGDSAMYLCASRPGTGVSGANVLTFGAGSRLTVL.

This rearrangement joins TRBV5-6 to TRBJ2-1; a weak D match, TRBD1 (5 bases). The V gene lost 6 bases and the J gene lost 0 bases, with 10 bases spanning the gap. CDR3 length: 14 residues. Looked up from germline, CDR1 is SGHDT and CDR2 is YYEEEE. The CDR3 sequence is CASTQGSSYNEQFF. The CDR3 DNA sequence: TGTGCCAGCACCCAGGGTAGCTCCTACAATGAGCAGTTCTTC.

J is TRBJ2-7 and V is TRBV2; TRBD2 might be the D (6 bases). Trimming removed 6 bases from V and 2 bases from J, with 11 bases in between. Germline-derived CDR1 and CDR2 are SNHLY and FYNNEI. CDR3 length equals 13 residues. The CDR3 is CASRRDVTYEQYF. The CDR3, as DNA: TGTGCCAGCAGGCGGGACGTTACCTACGAGCAGTACTTC.

This chain uses TRBV3-1 (or the pseudogene TRBV3-2) with TRBJ1-3; possibly TRBD1 for D (6 bases). The CDR3 consists of 15 residues. V was pared by 6 bases and J by 7 bases, with 19 bases between. Germline assignment: CDR1 LGHDT and CDR2 YNNKEL (reference sequence). CDR3 DNA sequence: TGTGCCAGCAGACGGGGGGCAGGGCGAGGGAACACCATATATTTT. Its protein is CASRRGAGRGNTIYF.

This clone turned up a few times. This chain connects TRBV7-3 to TRBJ2-1; D gene unclear. The germline V and J ends were trimmed by 5 bases and 9 bases, with 23 bases remaining between them. Germline V gene sequence: CDR1 SGHTA, CDR2 FQGTGA. The CDR3 has 16 residues. The CDR3 DNA follows: TGTGCCAGCAGCCCGGGTCCCGGATTGATATTTGGTGAGCAGTTCTTC. This encodes CASSPGPGLIFGEQFF.

This clone was found once. V is TRBV10-1 and J is TRBJ2-2, with TRBD2 matching over 7 bases. V shed 2 bases, J shed 6 bases, and the junction held 6 bases outside the gene matches. CDR1 and CDR2 (germline): WNHNN, SYGVQD (reference sequence). CDR3 length equals 15 residues. DNA for the CDR3: TGCGCCAGCAGTGAGGGGGGACTACGCGCCGGGGAGCTGTTTTTT. Amino acid sequence: CASSEGGLRAGELFF.

This sequence joins TRBV6-5 and TRBJ1-6, with 9 bases aligning to TRBD1. This CDR3 has 16 residues. V gave up 6 bases and J gave up 4 bases; unmatched junction bases: 7. The germline CDR1 and CDR2 sequences are MNHEY and SVGAGI. The CDR3 coding sequence is TGTGCCAGCAGATACGGACAGGGGATATATAATTCACCCCTCCACTTT. Amino acids: CASRYGQGIYNSPLHF.

There are a few counts of this clone. This chain joins TRBV13 and TRBJ1-1, with 12 positions matching TRBD1. The V and J ends lost 5 bases and 7 bases, in that order; junction bases with no gene match: 8. The CDR3 totals 15 residues. Looked up from germline, CDR1 is PRHDT and CDR2 is FYEKMQ (reference sequence). In DNA form, the CDR3 reads TGTGCCAGCAGCCTCCGGGACAGGGGGCTAGATGAAGCTTTCTTT. This translates into CASSLRDRGLDEAFF.

J is TRBJ2-3 and V is TRBV5-1, with 8 bases identical to TRBD2. Trimming removed 0 bases from V and 3 bases from J; junction bases left unmatched: 9. The germline V gene encodes CDR1 SGHRS and CDR2 YFSETQ. This CDR3 spans 17 amino acids. The CDR3 sequence is CASSLALAGGTTDTQYF. DNA of the CDR3: TGCGCCAGCAGCTTGGCCTTGGCGGGGGGCACGACAGATACGCAGTATTTT.

The CDR3 sequence: CASSQALGAYNEQFF. The DNA of the CDR3 is TGTGCCAGCAGCCAGGCGCTCGGTGCCTACAATGAGCAGTTCTTC. The chain combines TRBV5-4 with TRBJ2-1; D is uncertain. The CDR3 runs to 15 residues. Deletions cut 4 bases from V and 2 bases from J, with 13 bases between. Germline assignment: CDR1 SGHNT and CDR2 YYREEE (reference sequence).

The V gene is TRBV28, the J gene TRBJ2-3, with 8 bases identical to TRBD2. This CDR3 has 16 residues. V dropped 7 bases and J dropped 3; count of bases not matched to a gene: 12. Germline V gives CDR1 MDHEN, CDR2 SYDVKM. CDR3 protein: CASNTLRAGGTDTQYF. The CDR3 bases are TGTGCCAGCAACACACTTCGTGCGGGAGGAACAGATACGCAGTATTTT.

V gene TRBV21-1 combines with J gene TRBJ2-4; TRBD1 reflects the table's D call only, with no check against the DNA. TRBV21-1 constitutes a pseudogene. The CDR3 is 17 residues long. This chain's CDR3 is CASSKDGAYLAKNIQYF. CDR3 bases: TGTGCCAGCAGCAAAGATGGGGCTTACCTAGCCAAAAACATTCAGTACTTC.

This rearrangement joins TRBV2 to TRBJ1-5; D is perhaps TRBD1 (5 bases). Trimming cost V 8 bases and J 4 bases, with 12 bases left between them. The CDR3 has 13 residues. CDR1 and CDR2 (germline): SNHLY, FYNNEI. In nucleotides, the CDR3 is TGTGCCAGCGGGATAAGGGGTAATCAGCCCCAGCATTTT. Its translation: CASGIRGNQPQHF.

The chain links TRBV19 to TRBJ2-4; perhaps TRBD1 as D (5 bases). From germline, CDR1 is LNHDA and CDR2 SQIVND (reference sequence). V lost 4 bases to trimming and J lost 4 bases, with 17 bases between them. This CDR3 is 16 amino acids long. This CDR3 reads CASSTITGWGKNIQYF. The CDR3 DNA reads TGTGCCAGTAGTACGATAACAGGTTGGGGTAAAAACATTCAGTACTTC.

With respect to this clone: One end of the junction fails to match germline, which may point to a read error. The rearrangement uses TRBV6-1 and TRBJ1-1, with TRBD1 matching 10 bases. Per the germline V gene, CDR1 is MNHNS and CDR2 is SASEGT. There are 13 residues in the CDR3. As DNA, the CDR3 is TGTGCCAGCAGTGACCTCAGCGGTAGGACAGGGGGCTTT. Its translation: CASSDLSGRTGGF.

A note on this clone: Other DNA sequences in this sample translate to the same CDR3. This chain links TRBV19 with TRBJ1-5; D remains unclear. Germline values: CDR1 LNHDA, CDR2 SQIVND (reference sequence). This CDR3 has 15 amino acids. V was clipped by 1 base and J by 0 bases, with 7 bases between them. The chain's CDR3 is CASSIGQNSNQPQHF. As DNA, the CDR3 is TGTGCCAGTAGTATAGGCCAGAATAGCAATCAGCCCCAGCATTTT.

The chain recombines TRBV18 with TRBJ2-7; TRBD2 matches at 7 bases. The V gene's germline CDR1 is KGHSH and CDR2 LQKENI. This CDR3 has 15 amino acids. V was pared by 3 bases and J by 5 bases, with 10 bases of the junction left unmatched. DNA for the CDR3: TGTGCCAGCTCACCCAAGAGGGAGGGATTAGACGAGCAGTACTTC. Its translation is CASSPKREGLDEQYF.

V gene TRBV5-4 combines with J gene TRBJ2-1, with 16 bases aligning to TRBD2. Per germline, CDR1 SGHNT and CDR2 YYREEE (reference sequence). This CDR3 contains 17 residues. J gave up 8 bases and V 3 bases, and 8 bases lay outside the gene matches. DNA for the CDR3: TGTGCCAGCAGCTCGCGGCCCGGGACTAGCGGGAGGGATGAGCAGTTCTTC. Translation gives CASSSRPGTSGRDEQFF.

V usage is TRBV7-9 and J usage is TRBJ1-1; D possibly corresponds to TRBD1 (6 bases). From germline, CDR1 is SEHNR and CDR2 FQNEAQ (reference sequence). CDR3 length: 16 residues. V was pared by 5 bases and J by 6 bases, with 22 bases between. The CDR3 spells CASSPGTRGILAEAFF. The CDR3 DNA reads TGTGCCAGCAGCCCAGGGACACGGGGAATTTTGGCTGAAGCTTTCTTT.

The V gene is TRBV27, the J gene TRBJ2-7, with 8 bases fitting TRBD2. J gave up 2 bases and V 0 bases, and 6 bases lay outside the gene matches. The CDR3 spans 16 residues. The germline CDR1 and CDR2 sequences are MNHEY and SMNVEV (reference sequence). DNA for the CDR3: TGTGCCAGCAGTTTATCGAGCGGGAGTCCCCCCTACGAGCAGTACTTC. Protein sequence: CASSLSSGSPPYEQYF.

This chain links TRBV27 with TRBJ1-1; the D gene is possibly TRBD1 (5 bases). V shed 4 bases and J shed 2 bases, with 8 bases lying between them. The length of the CDR3 is 13 residues. The germline V gene has CDR1 MNHEY and CDR2 SMNVEV (reference sequence). The CDR3 region has the DNA TGTGCCAGCAGTTACGGGGGAAACACTGAAGCTTTCTTT. Translating gives CASSYGGNTEAFF.

The J gene is TRBJ1-2, the V gene TRBV28, with D uncertain. The CDR3 sequence is 11 residues long. CDR1 is MDHEN and CDR2 is SYDVKM in the germline V gene. V lost 4 bases and J 7 bases, leaving 7 bases between the germline ends. In DNA, the CDR3 is TGTGCCAGCAGTTCATACAGTGGCTACACCTTC. It encodes CASSSYSGYTF.

The J gene is TRBJ2-3, the V gene TRBV29-1, with D perhaps matching TRBD2 (5 bases). V was clipped by 8 bases and J by 6 bases, with 15 bases between them. Germline CDR1 reads SQVTM; CDR2 reads ANQGSEA. CDR3 length: 12 amino acids. The CDR3 DNA reads as TGCAGCCATGATCTCACTAGGGATACGCAGTATTTT. This codes for CSHDLTRDTQYF.

The chain combines TRBV5-1 with TRBJ2-5, with 9 nucleotides matching TRBD1. Germline V lookup: CDR1 SGHRS, CDR2 YFSETQ. Unmatched junction bases numbered 7, after V lost 3 bases and J lost 4 bases. This CDR3 is 15 amino acids long. The CDR3 protein is CASSSDRGNLETQYF. CDR3 DNA sequence: TGCGCCAGCAGCTCGGACAGGGGAAACTTAGAGACCCAGTACTTC. The complete variable domain, with remaining parts taken from reference TRBV5-1 and TRBJ2-5, reads KAGVTQTPRYLIKTRGQQVTLSCSPISGHRSVSWYQQTPGQGLQFLFEYFSETQRNKGNFPGRFSGRQFSNSRSEMNVSTLELGDSALYLCASSSDRGNLETQYFGPGTRLLVL.

The chain combines TRBV6-1 with TRBJ2-7; weak D call: TRBD1 (6 bases). The germline V and J ends were trimmed by 1 base and 5 bases, with 18 bases remaining between them. The germline CDR1 and CDR2 sequences are MNHNS and SASEGT. The CDR3 covers 16 residues. Written as DNA, the CDR3 is TGTGCCAGCAGTGAAGTTGATACAGGGAAGATCCACGAGCAGTACTTC. It yields the protein CASSEVDTGKIHEQYF.